Reported below is one T cell receptor beta chain. Its antigen is as yet unknown. Per germline, CDR1 MNHEY and CDR2 SMNVEV (reference sequence). CDR3 length equals 18 residues. Trimming pared 4 bases from V and 3 bases from J, leaving 25 bases between. Primers: 60 Vbeta forward and 13 Jbeta reverse. Sequencing used immunoSEQ multiplex PCR; TCRdb keeps in-frame clones, though not all of them. The table has some 150,000 clones, roughly three quarters seen once. Donors were nominally healthy when sampled, though unrecorded immune exposures were likely. The data originate from a study of cytomegalovirus exposure and HLA in healthy donors. Study-level information: Among about 179 million T cells, an earlier analysis found 117 million unique TCR beta sequences. Findings of the study overall: As was reported, the classifier diagnosed cytomegalovirus status with high specificity and sensitivity. An Asian-associated ancestry cluster reportedly showed fewer N-insertions than the approximately 670-donor mean in a later analysis.

The chain is built from TRBV27 and TRBJ2-7; weak D call: TRBD2 (6 bases). The clonotype was recovered from a woman aged 40 to 55 in good health and CMV-seronegative. The sequenced material came from PBMCs. This CDR3 is CASSSPTRSKRADYEQYF. Here the CDR3 DNA reads TGTGCCAGCAGTTCACCAACCCGTAGTAAGCGGGCTGACTACGAGCAGTACTTC.